This TCR beta chain is drawn from a study of blood T cell repertoires in COVID-19. The method was immunoSEQ multiplex PCR; TCRdb's version includes in-frame clones alone and lacks a portion of them. The repertoire has 80,000 to 100,000 clones, approximately 91% of them found once; the top ten carry about 1.7%. Trimming cost V 4 bases and J 1 base, with 9 bases left between them. Per the germline V gene, CDR1 is SGDLS and CDR2 is YYNGEE. The CDR3 is made up of 13 amino acids. This receptor was obtained from a human donor with active COVID-19. The donor label of this sample is uncertain. This rearrangement joins TRBV9 to TRBJ2-7; perhaps TRBD1 as D (5 bases). Source material: peripheral blood. CDR3: CASSPDSSYEQYF. The DNA of the CDR3 is TGTGCCAGCAGCCCAGACAGTTCCTACGAGCAGTACTTC. The full variable domain, completed using reference TRBV9 and TRBJ2-7, is DSGVTQTPKHLITATGQRVTLRCSPRSGDLSVYWYQQSLDQGLQFLIQYYNGEERAKGNILERFSAQQFPDLHSELNLSSLELGDSALYFCASSPDSSYEQYFGPGTRLTVT.